This entry features one TCR beta chain sequence. The entry originates in a study of cytomegalovirus exposure and HLA in healthy donors. This PCR relied on a set of 60 Vbeta primers and 13 Jbeta primers. Profiled with immunoSEQ multiplex PCR; TCRdb holds only in-frame clones, not every one. The sample yields about 120,000 clones, around 86% seen once. The CDR3 has 14 residues. With 4 bases removed from V and 0 bases from J, the gap between germline ends came to 11 bases. The chain recombines TRBV5-3 with TRBJ2-7; a possible D gene is TRBD1 (6 bases). TRBV5-3 carries the ORF label, with uncertain function. Material for sequencing was PBMCs. The TCR comes from a woman aged 25 to 45 in good health and CMV-seronegative. CDR3 sequence (DNA): TGTGCCAGAAGCCCCGGACAGCACTCCTACGAGCAGTACTTC. Its translation is CARSPGQHSYEQYF.